This TCR beta chain was documented in a study of T cells in Graves' hyperthyroidism and ophthalmopathy. Across the study: Blood from the periphery was taken at initial diagnosis, before any treatment.

RNA transcripts served as the template for amplifying TCR beta CDR3 regions. The HTBI set primed first-round TCR CDR3 RT-PCR. MiXCR, applied by TCRdb to the multiplex PCR reads, yields one record per CDR3 protein. There are hundreds of thousands of distinct CDR3 sequences in the sample; roughly an eighth occur only once, and 9.2% lies in the top ten. V trimming: 8 bases; J trimming: 4 bases; junction bases outside the gene matches: 2. Germline CDR1 ENHRY, CDR2 SYGVKD. The CDR3 has 13 residues. Ten or more counts support this clonotype. Lactation, pregnancy, other autoimmune disease or uncontrolled infection excluded patients.

This receptor was identified in a woman between 18 and 29 years old with Graves' hyperthyroidism. The rearrangement uses TRBV10-3 and TRBJ2-3, with 11 nucleotides matching TRBD1. The sequenced material came from blood. The CDR3 here is CAIGQGASDTQYF. The CDR3 DNA is TGTGCCATCGGACAGGGGGCATCAGATACGCAGTATTTT.